This T cell receptor beta chain stems from a study of tumor-infiltrating lymphocytes in primary liver carcinoma. The investigators made TCR beta cDNA from 400 to 500 ng total RNA, using a constant-region primer. For TCR beta, libraries were produced by three nested multiplex PCR rounds using slightly modified ARM-PCR. MiXCR was run by TCRdb on the multiplex PCR reads, yielding one entry per CDR3 protein. The sample shows tens of thousands of distinct CDR3 sequences, about two thirds of them seen only once. Co-extracting RNA and DNA was done with roughly 17-32 mg of unsorted bulk tissue as input. Findings and caveats of the study: Merely about 8-25% of top clones occurred in all five tumor regions. The 250 largest clones made up significantly more of tumor than blood repertoires (p = 0.039).

As concerns this clonotype: Its antigen is unidentified.

The sample was liver tumor tissue from sampling region 4. As to subset: tumor region T4, right-lateral pole. This TCR was recovered from a man aged 35 to 55 with primary liver carcinoma and hepatitis B virus infection.

DNA for the CDR3: TGTGCCAGCAGTTACGCACATGGGCTGGAGTCACCCCTCCACTTT. This gives the protein CASSYAHGLESPLHF. The rearrangement joins TRBV6-5 to TRBJ1-6; unclear D gene. Germline values: CDR1 MNHEY, CDR2 SVGAGI. Between the trimmed V and J ends, which lost 2 bases and 10 bases, there was a span of 15 bases. CDR3 length equals 15 residues.